A selection of T cell receptor beta chains follows, all from one sample in a study of molecular identifiers for immune sequencing clone quantification. From the PCR reads, TCRdb called clonotypes with MiXCR, one entry per CDR3 protein. The sample yields under 800,000 distinct CDR3 sequences, about 25% seen once. The sequencing input was naive CD8+ T cells from blood, with Jurkat cell RNA spiked in. The source of these receptors is a human donor in good health. Some libraries in this study had Jurkat cell RNA spiked in. CDR3s include the opening cysteine and the closing phenylalanine or tryptophan. Each record gives: clone size, D gene, V gene, J gene, CDR3 DNA, CDR3 protein. A D gene is named only where the DNA matches it firmly. Some rows mark clone size as missing; the rest say once, few, many or name a class of expanded clone.

>NA|TRBD2|TRBV4-3|TRBJ2-7
TGCGCCAGCAGCCGAGATTGGACTAGCGGGTTCTACGAGCAGTACTTC
CASSRDWTSGFYEQYF
>few|NA|TRBV21-1|TRBJ2-7
TGTGCCAGCAGCCCCCGGGACCCCCCCTGGTCGGAGCAGTACTTC
CASSPRDPPWSEQYF
>few|NA|TRBV19|TRBJ2-7
TGTGCCAGTAGTACCTCCTTGGGGTTGAAATACGAGCAGTACTTC
CASSTSLGLKYEQYF
>many|NA|TRBV3-1|TRBJ2-2
TGTGCCAGCAACCTTGTCACCGGGGAGCTGTTTTTT
CASNLVTGELFF
>few|TRBD2|TRBV4-1|TRBJ2-2
TGCGCCAGCAGCTACCGGACTAGCGGGAGGATCGACACCGGGGAGCTGTTTTTT
CASSYRTSGRIDTGELFF
>NA|NA|TRBV4-1|TRBJ2-1
TGCGCCAGCAGCCCCACTCCTCCGAGCTCCTACAATGAGCAGTTCTTC
CASSPTPPSSYNEQFF
>NA|TRBD2|TRBV27|TRBJ2-1
TGTGCCAGCGGCCCCCTAGCGGACCCATACAATGAGCAGTTCTTC
CASGPLADPYNEQFF
>NA|NA|TRBV29-1|TRBJ2-2
TGCAGCGCAGAGGCCCGGGTCGGGGAGCTGTTTTTT
CSAEARVGELFF
>few|NA|TRBV12-3/TRBV12-4|TRBJ1-2
TGTGCCAGCAGTCCCTCGGTCTGGGGCTACACCTTC
CASSPSVWGYTF
>NA|NA|TRBV30|TRBJ2-7
TGTGCCTGGAGTCGGACCTTCTACGAGCAGTACTTC
CAWSRTFYEQYF
>NA|TRBD1|TRBV7-9|TRBJ2-5
TGTGCCGGCAGCTCTGGACAGGGTAATCGGGAGACCCAGTACTTC
CAGSSGQGNRETQYF
>NA|NA|TRBV6-2/TRBV6-3|TRBJ2-5
TGTGCCAGCGGGATTTACAAGGGTCAGGAAGAGCCCCAGTACTTC
CASGIYKGQEEPQYF
>few|NA|TRBV6-2/TRBV6-3|TRBJ1-6
TGTGCCAGCAGTGCCCGCGCCGGCTTAGCACCCCTCCACTTT
CASSARAGLAPLHF
>few|NA|TRBV12-3/TRBV12-4|TRBJ1-1
TGTGCCAGCAGTTTCGATGGGGCCCAAGCTTTCTTT
CASSFDGAQAFF
>few|NA|TRBV28|TRBJ1-5
TGTGCCAGCCAGTTACTGGACAATCAGCCCCAGCATTTT
CASQLLDNQPQHF
>many|NA|TRBV3-1|TRBJ2-7
TGTGCCAGCAGCCCCGGGCCCACAGCCTACGAGCAGTACTTC
CASSPGPTAYEQYF
>NA|TRBD2|TRBV20-1|TRBJ2-3
TGCAGTGCTAGAGAACCGAGCGGGGGGGGGACTAGCACAGATACGCAGTATTTT
CSAREPSGGGTSTDTQYF
>few|NA|TRBV2|TRBJ2-7
TGTGCCAGCAGCCAGGGGGGGGCCGAATACGAGCAGTACTTC
CASSQGGAEYEQYF
>NA|NA|TRBV24-1|TRBJ2-7
TGTGCCACCAGTGACTCTATCTTCGGCGAGCAGTACTTC
CATSDSIFGEQYF
>NA|TRBD2|TRBV6-5|TRBJ2-1
TGTGCCAGCAGTTACAGGACTAGCGGGGGGCGCTCCTACAATGAGCAGTTCTTC
CASSYRTSGGRSYNEQFF
>many|NA|TRBV4-1|TRBJ1-5
TGCGCCAGCAGCCAGGTTATAAGTAATAGCAATCAGCCCCAGCATTTT
CASSQVISNSNQPQHF
>NA|TRBD2|TRBV20-1|TRBJ2-5
TGCAGTGCTCGGACTAGCGGGGGGGCCGTTTGGGAGACCCAGTACTTC
CSARTSGGAVWETQYF
>NA|NA|TRBV30|TRBJ2-2
TGTGCCTGGAGAATTGTGAACACCGGGGAGCTGTTTTTT
CAWRIVNTGELFF
>many|TRBD1|TRBV28|TRBJ1-1
TGTGCCAGCAACTACGATCCAGTACAGGGGATGAGCACTGAAGCTTTCTTT
CASNYDPVQGMSTEAFF
>NA|TRBD1|TRBV4-1|TRBJ2-7
TGCGCCAGCAGCGACATGGGACAGGGTCAATACGAGCAGTACTTC
CASSDMGQGQYEQYF
>NA|NA|TRBV12-3/TRBV12-4|TRBJ2-7
TGTGCCAGCACGAACGGGGGGCACTGCCAGCGGTGCTTC
CASTNGGHCQRCF
>NA|NA|TRBV12-3/TRBV12-4|TRBJ2-1
TGTGCCAGCAGTTGGTCTTTGGGCAGGTCGGGCAATGAGCAGTTCTTC
CASSWSLGRSGNEQFF
>many|NA|TRBV11-2|TRBJ2-7
TGTGCCAGCAGCTTAGCACAGGGCGAGCAGTACTTC
CASSLAQGEQYF
>few|TRBD2|TRBV12-3/TRBV12-4|TRBJ2-3
TGTGCCAGCAGCTTGCCGGGGGGACTGTTCACAGATACGCAGTATTTT
CASSLPGGLFTDTQYF
>NA|NA|TRBV9|TRBJ1-1
TGTGCCAGCAGCGGACAGGTTATCACTGAAGCTTACTTT
CASSGQVITEAYF
>few|TRBD2|TRBV27|TRBJ2-3
TGTGCCAGCAGAGGCTTGGGACTAGCGGGAGACGGAGATACGCAGTATTTT
CASRGLGLAGDGDTQYF
>few|NA|TRBV7-9|TRBJ2-5
TGTGCCAGCAGCTCGCCACGACGGGACCAAGAGACCCAGTACTTC
CASSSPRRDQETQYF
>few|NA|TRBV27|TRBJ2-5
TGTGCCAGCAGTTTATTTTCGGGACTTAATGGGGAGACCCAGTACTTC
CASSLFSGLNGETQYF
>many|NA|TRBV7-8|TRBJ2-5
TGTGCCAGCTCAAGGGAATCACAGTACCAAGAGACCCAGTACTTC
CASSRESQYQETQYF
>many|NA|TRBV7-2|TRBJ2-3
TGTGCCAGCAGCTTAGCGGTTGGGGGATTGGGCACAGATACGCAGTATTTT
CASSLAVGGLGTDTQYF
>NA|NA|TRBV19|TRBJ2-3
TGTGCCAGTAGTATAGAGCGCCTCTTCACAGATACGCAGTATTTT
CASSIERLFTDTQYF
>many|NA|TRBV6-2/TRBV6-3|TRBJ2-3
TGTGCCAGCAGTTCGTCGGGGACCCTTGCAGATACGCAGTATTTT
CASSSSGTLADTQYF
>many|NA|TRBV20-1|TRBJ2-3
TGCAGTGCTAGAGATTGGTTGGGTACAGATACGCAGTATTTT
CSARDWLGTDTQYF
>NA|TRBD2|TRBV27|TRBJ2-1
TGTGCCAGCAGTTTACTGGGACTAGATGCTTACAATGAGCAGTTCTTC
CASSLLGLDAYNEQFF
>many|NA|TRBV6-5|TRBJ1-1
TGTGCCAGCAGTTACTCGATGCAGGGGCGGAACACTGAAGCTTTCTTT
CASSYSMQGRNTEAFF
>NA|TRBD1|TRBV6-2/TRBV6-3|TRBJ2-3
TGTGCCAGCAGCCCTCCTACAGGGGGTGATACGCAGTGTTTT
CASSPPTGGDTQCF
>NA|TRBD1|TRBV7-2|TRBJ2-7
TGTGCCAGCAGCCAAGGGTCCTGGACAGGGAGTTCCTACGAGCAGTACTTC
CASSQGSWTGSSYEQYF
>NA|NA|TRBV27|TRBJ2-3
TGTGCCAGCAGTTTAGGACTCCTAGATACGCAGTATTTT
CASSLGLLDTQYF
>many|NA|TRBV6-5|TRBJ1-2
TGTGCCAGCAGTTACTCCAGAGCTAACTATGGCTACACCTTC
CASSYSRANYGYTF
>few|NA|TRBV19|TRBJ2-2
TGTGCCAGTAGTTCCACGCCCGGGGAGCTGTTTTTT
CASSSTPGELFF
>many|NA|TRBV7-2|TRBJ1-6
TGTGCCAGCACCCTGACAGTCTCCTATAATTCACCCCTCCACTTT
CASTLTVSYNSPLHF
>few|TRBD1|TRBV13|TRBJ1-2
TGTGCCAGCAGCTTAGGCCATCAGGGGGCGGATGGCTACACCTTC
CASSLGHQGADGYTF
>many|NA|TRBV29-1|TRBJ2-1
TGCAGCGTTGTGCGGGGTGAGCAGTTCTTC
CSVVRGEQFF
>NA|TRBD2|TRBV6-2/TRBV6-3|TRBJ2-5
TGTGCCAGCAGTTACGGGGTACGCCTAGCGGACCAAGAGACCCAGTACTTC
CASSYGVRLADQETQYF
>many|NA|TRBV4-2|TRBJ2-7
TGTGCCAGCAGCCAAGATGGGAGAAGCTACGAGCAGTACTTC
CASSQDGRSYEQYF
>NA|NA|TRBV7-6|TRBJ2-2
TGTGCCAGCAGCTTAACGTTCGGGAGATCGGATCTCGACGCGAACACCGGGGAGCTGTTTTTT
CASSLTFGRSDLDANTGELFF
>many|TRBD1|TRBV5-6|TRBJ2-5
TGTGCCAGCAGCCCCGAGACAGGGGGACAAGAGACCCAGTACTTC
CASSPETGGQETQYF
>many|TRBD2|TRBV27|TRBJ2-1
TGTGCCAGCGGGGCCCGGGGACTAGCGGAGAATGAGCAGTTCTTC
CASGARGLAENEQFF
>few|TRBD1|TRBV25-1|TRBJ1-1
TGTGCCAGCAGCCCCGGACAGGCTTACGATATGAACACTGAAGCTTTCTTT
CASSPGQAYDMNTEAFF
>many|NA|TRBV5-8|TRBJ2-7
TGTGCCAGCAGCTTGGATTTGGGTGGGTCCTACGAGCAGTACTTC
CASSLDLGGSYEQYF
>NA|TRBD1|TRBV14|TRBJ1-2
TGTGCCAGCAGCCAAGATTACAGGGACAGACTCTATGGCTACACCTTC
CASSQDYRDRLYGYTF
>many|TRBD2|TRBV12-3/TRBV12-4|TRBJ2-3
TGTGCCAGCAGTTTAGTCCCAGGCGGGGGGACCCCAGATACGCAGTATTTT
CASSLVPGGGTPDTQYF
>few|NA|TRBV2|TRBJ1-6
TGTGCCAGCAGTGGCGTCAGGGGTTTGTATTCACCCCTCCACTTT
CASSGVRGLYSPLHF
>NA|NA|TRBV7-6|TRBJ2-3
TGTGCCAGCAGCTTCGGGACGGACGGCACAGTTACGCAGTATTTT
CASSFGTDGTVTQYF